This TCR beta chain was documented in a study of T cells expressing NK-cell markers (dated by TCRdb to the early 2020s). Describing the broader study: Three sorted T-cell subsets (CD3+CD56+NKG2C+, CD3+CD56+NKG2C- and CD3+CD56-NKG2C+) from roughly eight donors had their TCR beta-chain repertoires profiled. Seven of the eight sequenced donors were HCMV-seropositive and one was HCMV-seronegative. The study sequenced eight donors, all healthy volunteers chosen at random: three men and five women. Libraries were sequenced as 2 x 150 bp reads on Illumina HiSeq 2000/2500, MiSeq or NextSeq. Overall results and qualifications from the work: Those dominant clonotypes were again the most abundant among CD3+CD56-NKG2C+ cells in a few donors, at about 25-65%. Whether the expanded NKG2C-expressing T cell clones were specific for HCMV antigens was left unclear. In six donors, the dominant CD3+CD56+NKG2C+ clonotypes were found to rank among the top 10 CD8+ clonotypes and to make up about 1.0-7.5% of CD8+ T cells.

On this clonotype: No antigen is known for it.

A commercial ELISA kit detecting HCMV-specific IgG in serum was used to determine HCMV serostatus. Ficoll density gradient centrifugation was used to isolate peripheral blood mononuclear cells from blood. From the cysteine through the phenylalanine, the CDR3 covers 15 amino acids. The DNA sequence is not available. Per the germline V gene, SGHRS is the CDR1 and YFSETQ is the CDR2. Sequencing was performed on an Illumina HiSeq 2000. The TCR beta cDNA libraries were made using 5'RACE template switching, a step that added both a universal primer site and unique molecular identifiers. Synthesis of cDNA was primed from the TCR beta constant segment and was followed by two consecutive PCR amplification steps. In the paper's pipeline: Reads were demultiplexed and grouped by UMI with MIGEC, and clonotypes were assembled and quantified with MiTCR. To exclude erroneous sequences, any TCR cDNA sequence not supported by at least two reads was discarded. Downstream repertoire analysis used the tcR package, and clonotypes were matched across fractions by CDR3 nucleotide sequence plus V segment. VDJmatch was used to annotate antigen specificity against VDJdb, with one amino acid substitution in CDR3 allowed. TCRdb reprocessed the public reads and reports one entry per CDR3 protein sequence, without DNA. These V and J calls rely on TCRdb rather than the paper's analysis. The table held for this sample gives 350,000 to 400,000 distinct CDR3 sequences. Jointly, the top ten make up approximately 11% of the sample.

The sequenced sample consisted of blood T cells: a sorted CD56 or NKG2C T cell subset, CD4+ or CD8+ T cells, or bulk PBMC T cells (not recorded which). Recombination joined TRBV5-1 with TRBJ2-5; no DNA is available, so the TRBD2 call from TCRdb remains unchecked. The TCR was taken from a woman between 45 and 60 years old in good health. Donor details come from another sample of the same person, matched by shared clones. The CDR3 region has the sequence CASSLASGPQETQYF.